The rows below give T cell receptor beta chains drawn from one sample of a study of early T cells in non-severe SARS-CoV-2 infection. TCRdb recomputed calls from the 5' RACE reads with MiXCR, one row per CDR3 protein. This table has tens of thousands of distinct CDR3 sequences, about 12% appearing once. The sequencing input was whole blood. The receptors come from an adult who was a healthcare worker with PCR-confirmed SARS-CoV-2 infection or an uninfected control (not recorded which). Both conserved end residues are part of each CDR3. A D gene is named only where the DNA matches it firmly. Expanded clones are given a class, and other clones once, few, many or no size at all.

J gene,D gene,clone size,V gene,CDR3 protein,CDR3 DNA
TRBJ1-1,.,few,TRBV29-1,CSTSLNTEAFF,TGCAGCACCTCCCTCAACACTGAAGCTTTCTTT
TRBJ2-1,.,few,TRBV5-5,CASSLGQISYNEQFF,TGTGCCAGCAGCCTCGGACAGATCTCCTACAATGAGCAGTTCTTC
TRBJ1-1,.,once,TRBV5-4,CASSLVGYTEAFF,TGTGCCAGCAGCTTGGTCGGCTACACTGAAGCTTTCTTT
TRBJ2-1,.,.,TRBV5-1,CASSVQGNERFF,TGCGCCAGCAGCGTTCAGGGCAATGAGCGGTTCTTC
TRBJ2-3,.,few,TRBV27,CASQTSSVPNTQYF,TGTGCCAGCCAGACCTCTAGCGTTCCGAATACGCAGTATTTT
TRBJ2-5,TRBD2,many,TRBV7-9,CASSPGAGEAPETQYF,TGTGCCAGCAGCCCAGGAGCGGGAGAGGCGCCTGAGACCCAGTACTTC
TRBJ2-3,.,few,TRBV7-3,CASSLEQGDADTQYF,TGTGCCAGCAGCTTAGAACAGGGTGACGCAGATACGCAGTATTTT
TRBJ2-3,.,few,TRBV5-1,CASRAFRGDTQYF,TGCGCCAGCAGGGCATTCAGGGGAGATACGCAGTATTTT
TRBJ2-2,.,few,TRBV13,CASSLESTGELFF,TGTGCCAGCAGCTTAGAGTCCACCGGGGAGCTGTTTTTT
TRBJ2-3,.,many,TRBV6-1,CASSEYATNPSTDTQYF,TGTGCCAGCAGTGAATATGCCACCAACCCTAGCACAGATACGCAGTATTTT
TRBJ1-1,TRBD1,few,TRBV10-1,CASSADRVGSEAFF,TGCGCCAGCAGTGCGGACAGGGTTGGCTCTGAAGCTTTCTTT
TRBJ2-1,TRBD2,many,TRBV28,CASSLGLAGGREQFF,TGTGCCAGCAGCCTCGGACTAGCGGGAGGGAGAGAGCAGTTCTTC
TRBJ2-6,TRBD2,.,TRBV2,CASSHRLAEISSGANVLTF,TGTGCCAGCAGTCACAGACTAGCTGAGATAAGCTCTGGGGCCAACGTCCTGACTTTC
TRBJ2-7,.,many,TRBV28,CASTAQVAGLYEQYF,TGTGCCAGCACCGCCCAGGTAGCAGGATTATACGAGCAGTACTTC
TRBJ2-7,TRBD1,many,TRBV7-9,CASSSIWTGGLYEQYF,TGTGCCAGCAGCTCGATCTGGACAGGGGGCCTCTACGAGCAGTACTTC
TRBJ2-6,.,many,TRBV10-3,CAISESIPGANVLTF,TGTGCCATCAGTGAGAGCATTCCCGGGGCCAACGTCCTGACTTTC